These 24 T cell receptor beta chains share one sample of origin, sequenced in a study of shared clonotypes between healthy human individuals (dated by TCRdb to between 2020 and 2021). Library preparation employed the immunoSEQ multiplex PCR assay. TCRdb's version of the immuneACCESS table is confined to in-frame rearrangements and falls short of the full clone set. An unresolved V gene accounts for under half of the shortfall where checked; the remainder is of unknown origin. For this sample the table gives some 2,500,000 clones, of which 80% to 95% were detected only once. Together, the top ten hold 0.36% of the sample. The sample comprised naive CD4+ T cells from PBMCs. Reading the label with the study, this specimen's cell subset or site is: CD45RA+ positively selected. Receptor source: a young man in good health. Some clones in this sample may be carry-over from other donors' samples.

The CDR3 DNA follows: TGCGCCAGCAGATCCGGGACAGGGGGTGGGGAGACCCAGTACTTC. This encodes CASRSGTGGGETQYF. This chain connects TRBV5-1 to TRBJ2-5; 11 positions agree with TRBD1. The CDR3 runs 15 residues. CDR1 and CDR2 (germline): SGHRS, YFSETQ. V shed 5 bases and J 5 bases; nucleotides not matched to a gene: 8.

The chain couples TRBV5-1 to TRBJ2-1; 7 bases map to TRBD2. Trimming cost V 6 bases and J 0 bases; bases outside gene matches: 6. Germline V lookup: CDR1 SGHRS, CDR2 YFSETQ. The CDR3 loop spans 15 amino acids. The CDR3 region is CASMEGGNSYNEQFF. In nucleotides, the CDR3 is TGCGCCAGCATGGAGGGAGGGAACTCCTACAATGAGCAGTTCTTC.

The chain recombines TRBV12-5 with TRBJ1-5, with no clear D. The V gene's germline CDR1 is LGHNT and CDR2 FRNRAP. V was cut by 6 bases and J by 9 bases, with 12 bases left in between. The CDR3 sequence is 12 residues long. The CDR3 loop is CASGPGEGPQHF. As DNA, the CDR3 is TGTGCTAGTGGCCCGGGAGAAGGGCCCCAGCATTTT.

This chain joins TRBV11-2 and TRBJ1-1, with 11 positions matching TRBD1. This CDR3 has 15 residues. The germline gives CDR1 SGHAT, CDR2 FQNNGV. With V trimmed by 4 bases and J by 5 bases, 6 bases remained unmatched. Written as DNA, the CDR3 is TGTGCCAGCAGCTCCCGGGACAGGGGGTCGACTGAAGCTTTCTTT. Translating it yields CASSSRDRGSTEAFF.

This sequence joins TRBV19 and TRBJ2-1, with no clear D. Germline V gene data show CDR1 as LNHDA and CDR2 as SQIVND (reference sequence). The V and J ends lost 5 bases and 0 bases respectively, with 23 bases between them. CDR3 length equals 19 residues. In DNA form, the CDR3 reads TGTGCCAGTAGTTCCGTTCGGGCAGGCCTGCCGAGCTCCTACAATGAGCAGTTCTTC. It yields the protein CASSSVRAGLPSSYNEQFF.

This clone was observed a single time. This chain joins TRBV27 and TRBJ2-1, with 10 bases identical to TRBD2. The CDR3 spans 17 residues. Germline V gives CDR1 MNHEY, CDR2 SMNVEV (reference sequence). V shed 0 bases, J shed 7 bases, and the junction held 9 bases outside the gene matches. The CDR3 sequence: CASSLSSLAGDRNEQFF. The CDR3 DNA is TGTGCCAGCAGTTTATCGTCCCTAGCGGGAGATCGGAATGAGCAGTTCTTC.

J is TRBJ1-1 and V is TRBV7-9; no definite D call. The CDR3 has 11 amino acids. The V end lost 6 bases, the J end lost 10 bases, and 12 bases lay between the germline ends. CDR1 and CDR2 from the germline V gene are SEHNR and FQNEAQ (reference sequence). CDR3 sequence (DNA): TGTGCCAGCAGTACCGTGGCGGCAGCTTTCTTT. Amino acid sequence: CASSTVAAAFF.

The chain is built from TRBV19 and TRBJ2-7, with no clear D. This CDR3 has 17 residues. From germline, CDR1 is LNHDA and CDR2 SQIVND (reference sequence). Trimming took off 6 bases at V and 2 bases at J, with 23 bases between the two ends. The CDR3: CASSSPRGDQPTYEQYF. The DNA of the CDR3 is TGTGCCAGTAGCTCCCCCCGTGGAGACCAACCTACCTACGAGCAGTACTTC.

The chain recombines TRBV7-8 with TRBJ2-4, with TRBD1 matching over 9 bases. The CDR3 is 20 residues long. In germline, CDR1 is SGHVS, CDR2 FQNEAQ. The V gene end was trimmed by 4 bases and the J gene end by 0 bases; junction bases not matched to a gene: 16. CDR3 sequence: CASSSPSIGTGRLAKNIQYF. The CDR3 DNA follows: TGTGCCAGCAGCTCCCCTTCTATAGGGACAGGGAGATTAGCCAAAAACATTCAGTACTTC.

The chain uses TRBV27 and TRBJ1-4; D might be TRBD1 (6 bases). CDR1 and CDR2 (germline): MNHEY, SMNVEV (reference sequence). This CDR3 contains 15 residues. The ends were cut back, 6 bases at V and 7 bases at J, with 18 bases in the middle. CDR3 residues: CASSRTGTKGEKLFF. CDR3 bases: TGTGCCAGCAGCCGAACCGGGACAAAAGGTGAAAAACTGTTTTTT.

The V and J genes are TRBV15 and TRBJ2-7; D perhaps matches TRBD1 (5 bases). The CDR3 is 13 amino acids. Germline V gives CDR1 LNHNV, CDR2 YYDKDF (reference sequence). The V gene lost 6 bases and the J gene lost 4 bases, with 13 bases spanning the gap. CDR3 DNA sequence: TGTGCCACCAGGCAGGGTATGGCGTACGAGCAGTACTTC. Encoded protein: CATRQGMAYEQYF.

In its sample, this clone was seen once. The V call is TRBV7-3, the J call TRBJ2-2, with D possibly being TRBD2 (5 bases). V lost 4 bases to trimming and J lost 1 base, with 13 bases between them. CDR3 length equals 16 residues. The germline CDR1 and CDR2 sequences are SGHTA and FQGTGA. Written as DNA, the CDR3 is TGTGCCAGCAGCTCTATGGGCGGGCTGAACACCGGGGAGCTGTTTTTT. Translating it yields CASSSMGGLNTGELFF.

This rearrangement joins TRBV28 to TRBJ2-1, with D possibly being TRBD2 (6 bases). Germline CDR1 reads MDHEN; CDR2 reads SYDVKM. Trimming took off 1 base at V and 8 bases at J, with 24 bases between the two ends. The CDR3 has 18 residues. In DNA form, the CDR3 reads TGTGCCAGCAGTTTATTCCGGGACTCAAGGCCGTCCTCGCATGAGCAGTTCTTC. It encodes CASSLFRDSRPSSHEQFF. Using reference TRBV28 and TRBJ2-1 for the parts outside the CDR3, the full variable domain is DVKVTQSSRYLVKRTGEKVFLECVQDMDHENMFWYRQDPGLGLRLIYFSYDVKMKEKGDIPEGYSVSREKKERFSLILESASTNQTSMYLCASSLFRDSRPSSHEQFFGPGTRLTVL.

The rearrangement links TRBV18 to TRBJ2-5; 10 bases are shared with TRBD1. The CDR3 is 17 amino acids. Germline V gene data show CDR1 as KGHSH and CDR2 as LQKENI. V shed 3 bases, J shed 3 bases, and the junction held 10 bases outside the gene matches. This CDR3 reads CASSPQISGTGEETQYF. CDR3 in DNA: TGTGCCAGCTCACCCCAAATTTCCGGGACAGGGGAAGAGACCCAGTACTTC.

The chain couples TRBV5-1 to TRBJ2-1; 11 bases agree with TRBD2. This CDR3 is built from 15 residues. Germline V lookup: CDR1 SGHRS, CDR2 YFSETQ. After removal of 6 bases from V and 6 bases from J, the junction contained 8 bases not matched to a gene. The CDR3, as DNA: TGCGCCAGCAACCCCAGACTAGCGGGACGCAATGAGCAGTTCTTC. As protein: CASNPRLAGRNEQFF.

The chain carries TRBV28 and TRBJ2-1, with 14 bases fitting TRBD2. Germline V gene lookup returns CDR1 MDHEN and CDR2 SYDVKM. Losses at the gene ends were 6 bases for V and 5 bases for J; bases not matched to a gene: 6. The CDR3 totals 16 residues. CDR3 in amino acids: CASRGTSGRLDNEQFF. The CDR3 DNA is TGTGCCAGCAGGGGGACTAGCGGGAGATTAGACAATGAGCAGTTCTTC.

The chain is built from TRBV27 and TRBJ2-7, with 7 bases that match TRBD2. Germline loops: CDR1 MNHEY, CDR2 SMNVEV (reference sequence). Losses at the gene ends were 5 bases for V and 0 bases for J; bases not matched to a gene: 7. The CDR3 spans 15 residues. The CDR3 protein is CASSLTSPSSYEQYF. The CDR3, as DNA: TGTGCCAGCAGTCTGACTAGCCCTAGCTCCTACGAGCAGTACTTC.

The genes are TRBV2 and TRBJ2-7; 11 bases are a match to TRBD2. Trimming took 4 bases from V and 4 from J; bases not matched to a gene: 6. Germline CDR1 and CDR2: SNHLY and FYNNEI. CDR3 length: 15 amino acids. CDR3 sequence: CASSGTSGLPYEQYF. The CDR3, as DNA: TGTGCCAGCAGTGGGACTAGCGGGTTACCTTACGAGCAGTACTTC.

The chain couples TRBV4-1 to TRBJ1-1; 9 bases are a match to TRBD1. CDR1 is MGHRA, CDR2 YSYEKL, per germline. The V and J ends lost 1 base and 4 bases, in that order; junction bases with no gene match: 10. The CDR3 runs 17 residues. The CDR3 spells CASSQAHRGRGGTEAFF. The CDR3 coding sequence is TGCGCCAGCAGCCAAGCCCACAGGGGGCGTGGAGGCACTGAAGCTTTCTTT.

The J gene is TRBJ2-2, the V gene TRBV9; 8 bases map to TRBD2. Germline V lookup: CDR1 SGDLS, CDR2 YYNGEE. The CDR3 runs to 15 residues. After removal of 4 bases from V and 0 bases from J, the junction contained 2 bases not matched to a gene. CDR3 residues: CASSQLAANTGELFF. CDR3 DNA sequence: TGTGCCAGCAGCCAACTAGCGGCGAACACCGGGGAGCTGTTTTTT. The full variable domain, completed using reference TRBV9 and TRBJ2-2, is DSGVTQTPKHLITATGQRVTLRCSPRSGDLSVYWYQQSLDQGLQFLIQYYNGEERAKGNILERFSAQQFPDLHSELNLSSLELGDSALYFCASSQLAANTGELFFGEGSRLTVL.

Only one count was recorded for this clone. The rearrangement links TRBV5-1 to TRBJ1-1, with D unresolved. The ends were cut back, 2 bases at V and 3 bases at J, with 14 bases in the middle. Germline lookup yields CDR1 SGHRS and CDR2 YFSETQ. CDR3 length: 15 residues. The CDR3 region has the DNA TGCGCCAGCAGCTTTAGTCCCTGGGAAGACACTGAAGCTTTCTTT. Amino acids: CASSFSPWEDTEAFF.

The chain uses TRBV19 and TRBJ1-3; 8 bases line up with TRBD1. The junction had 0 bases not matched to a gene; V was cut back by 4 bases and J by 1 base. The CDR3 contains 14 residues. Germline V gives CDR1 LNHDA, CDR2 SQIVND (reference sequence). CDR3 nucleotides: TGTGCCAGTAGTAGGGACAGGTCTGGAAACACCATATATTTT. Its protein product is CASSRDRSGNTIYF.

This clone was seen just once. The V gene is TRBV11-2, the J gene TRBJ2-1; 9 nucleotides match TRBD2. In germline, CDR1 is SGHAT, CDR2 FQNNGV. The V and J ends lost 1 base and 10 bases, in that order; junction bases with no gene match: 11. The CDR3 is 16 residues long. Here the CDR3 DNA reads TGTGCCAGCAGCTTAGTTCCCCAGGCGGGAGGGGGGGAGCAGTTCTTC. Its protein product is CASSLVPQAGGGEQFF.

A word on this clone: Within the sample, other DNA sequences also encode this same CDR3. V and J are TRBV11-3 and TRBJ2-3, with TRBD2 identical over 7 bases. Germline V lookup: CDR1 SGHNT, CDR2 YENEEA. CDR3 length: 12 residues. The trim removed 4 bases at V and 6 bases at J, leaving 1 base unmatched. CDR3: CASSSGGDTQYF. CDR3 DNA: TGTGCCAGCAGCTCCGGGGGGGATACGCAGTATTTT.